This TCR beta chain was recorded in a study of blood T cell repertoires in COVID-19. V lost 0 bases and J 5 bases, leaving 7 bases between the germline ends. In germline, CDR1 is GTSNPN, CDR2 SVGIG (reference sequence). The CDR3 runs to 12 residues. Per the original methods: Estimated nucleated cell counts came from reference gene primer amplification. Here immunoSEQ multiplex PCR was the method, and the copy in TCRdb shows in-frame clones only, minus some. The DNA gave D and trimming, while V, J and clone size come from that table. The sample contains about 30,000 clones, approximately 81% of which appear only once. Followed over time, Seattle patients had been enrolled while infection was active.

This clonotype was sampled from a man between 70 and 80 years old with COVID-19, enrolled during active disease. This chain connects TRBV30 to TRBJ2-5; no reliable D call. The source material was peripheral blood. CDR3 sequence: CAWSVHGETQYF. CDR3 bases: TGTGCCTGGAGTGTACACGGGGAGACCCAGTACTTC.